Listed here are 19 T cell receptor beta chains from one sample, sequenced in a study of brain T cells in children with intractable seizures. Time point described: blood from clinic visit 5 months post-surgery; TSC patient then seizure free. Using immunoSEQ multiplex PCR, the repertoire was profiled, and TCRdb retains in-frame clones only, with some absent. This sample has 300,000 to 400,000 clones, with 93% found just once. Specimen: peripheral blood, collected roughly 5 months after surgery. The receptor source for this set is a boy in the first two years of life with tuberous sclerosis and intractable seizures.

The chain uses TRBV28 and TRBJ1-2; D is unclear. V was trimmed by 7 bases and J by 2 bases, leaving 5 bases between them. In germline, CDR1 is MDHEN, CDR2 SYDVKM. This CDR3 comprises 11 residues. CDR3 coding DNA: TGTGCCAGCACCTCCAACTATGGCTACACCTTC. Amino acids: CASTSNYGYTF.

This chain connects TRBV7-9 to TRBJ2-3, with D tentatively TRBD1 or TRBD2 (5 bases each). The CDR3 runs 13 residues. V was trimmed by 4 bases and J by 3 bases, leaving 8 bases between them. Per the germline V gene, CDR1 is SEHNR and CDR2 is FQNEAQ (reference sequence). DNA of the CDR3: TGTGCCAGCAGCTCCGGGGCTACAGATACGCAGTATTTT. Translating gives CASSSGATDTQYF.

The rearrangement uses TRBV4-1 and TRBJ2-7, with D possibly matching TRBD2 (5 bases). The CDR3 is 14 residues long. Germline V gene sequence: CDR1 MGHRA, CDR2 YSYEKL. With 1 base removed from V and 2 bases from J, the gap between germline ends came to 9 bases. CDR3 DNA sequence: TGCGCCAGCAGCCAAGGACGGGAAACCTACGAGCAGTACTTC. Its protein is CASSQGRETYEQYF.

J is TRBJ1-1 and V is TRBV4-1, with D possibly matching TRBD1 (6 bases). The CDR3 length is 15 residues. Trimming took 5 bases from V and 5 from J, leaving 18 bases between them. Per germline, CDR1 MGHRA and CDR2 YSYEKL. The CDR3 region has the DNA TGCGCCAGCAGCAAACACAGGGAGGCAGGAACTGAAGCTTTCTTT. Amino acids: CASSKHREAGTEAFF.

CDR3 region: CASSKDRAPKGTDTQYF. The CDR3 nucleotides are TGTGCCAGCAGCAAAGATCGTGCTCCGAAGGGCACAGATACGCAGTATTTT. V usage is TRBV21-1 and J usage is TRBJ2-3. TRBV21-1 is given as a pseudogene. The CDR3 is 17 residues long.

The chain joins TRBV6-1 to TRBJ2-6; 12 nucleotides line up with TRBD1. The CDR3 consists of 19 residues. Germline trimming cut 3 bases from V and 3 bases from J; bases unmatched to any gene: 9. Germline CDR1 MNHNS, CDR2 SASEGT. This chain's CDR3 is CASSEAGTGGFYGANVLTF. The DNA for the CDR3 is TGTGCCAGCAGTGAGGCCGGGACAGGGGGCTTTTATGGGGCCAACGTCCTGACTTTC.

The rearrangement links TRBV5-6 to TRBJ2-1; TRBD2 matches at 13 bases. The CDR3 sequence is 19 residues long. With V trimmed by 4 bases and J by 8 bases, 18 bases remained unmatched. Germline V gene sequence: CDR1 SGHDT, CDR2 YYEEEE. This chain's CDR3 is CASSLGANLGLAGFHEQFF. Here the CDR3 DNA reads TGTGCCAGCAGCCTAGGTGCGAATCTGGGACTAGCGGGGTTCCATGAGCAGTTCTTC. The entire variable domain, with the rest obtained from reference TRBV5-6 and TRBJ2-1, is as follows: DAGVTQSPTHLIKTRGQQVTLRCSPKSGHDTVSWYQQALGQGPQFIFQYYEEEERQRGNFPDRFSGHQFPNYSSELNVNALLLGDSALYLCASSLGANLGLAGFHEQFFGPGTRLTVL.

The genes are TRBV9 and TRBJ2-7; D unresolved. CDR1 SGDLS and CDR2 YYNGEE come from the germline V gene. The V end was cut by 0 bases, the J end by 9 bases, with 10 bases between. This CDR3 comprises 12 residues. CDR3 nucleotide sequence: TGTGCCAGCAGCGTAGTGGGCGGAGTGCAGTACTTC. Protein product: CASSVVGGVQYF.

The V gene is TRBV2, the J gene TRBJ2-1, with D perhaps TRBD2 (6 bases). Germline loops: CDR1 SNHLY, CDR2 FYNNEI. This CDR3 is built from 14 residues. V shed 8 bases and J shed 1 base, with 12 bases lying between them. CDR3 nucleotides: TGTGCCAGCCCAGGAGCGGGTTCCTACAATGAGCAGTTCTTC. Translation: CASPGAGSYNEQFF.

The chain is built from TRBV24-1 and TRBJ1-4; weak D call: TRBD1 (6 bases). Germline V CDR1 and CDR2: KGHDR, SFDVKD. V lost 5 bases and J lost 7, with 13 bases in between. The CDR3 consists of 14 residues. The CDR3 bases are TGTGCCACCAGTGGGACAGCCCCCGGTGAAAAACTGTTTTTT. This encodes CATSGTAPGEKLFF.

The rearrangement joins TRBV2 to TRBJ2-2; 11 bases map to TRBD1. Per germline, CDR1 SNHLY and CDR2 FYNNEI. V lost 4 bases and J lost 3; bases outside the gene matches: 4. This CDR3 is built from 16 residues. The CDR3 here is CASSGWTGGDTGELFF. DNA for the CDR3: TGTGCCAGCAGTGGATGGACAGGGGGCGACACCGGGGAGCTGTTTTTT.

The chain links TRBV2 to TRBJ1-4; 10 positions agree with TRBD1. The CDR3 spans 18 residues. Germline CDR1 reads SNHLY; CDR2 reads FYNNEI. The V segment lost 6 bases and the J segment 7 bases; nucleotides outside the gene matches: 17. The DNA for the CDR3 is TGTGCCAGCAGCTACACCACCGGGACAGGGGCTTTAGGTGAAAAACTGTTTTTT. This gives the protein CASSYTTGTGALGEKLFF.

The chain combines TRBV24-1 with TRBJ2-6; D may be TRBD1 or TRBD2 (5 bases each). This CDR3 spans 13 amino acids. Trimming removed 7 bases from V and 4 bases from J, with 7 bases in between. Per germline, CDR1 KGHDR and CDR2 SFDVKD. CDR3 amino acids: CATSEGGANVLTF. As DNA, the CDR3 is TGTGCCACCAGCGAGGGGGGGGCCAACGTCCTGACTTTC.

The sample holds one count of this clone. V usage is TRBV10-2 and J usage is TRBJ2-1; D is perhaps TRBD2 (6 bases). The CDR3 contains 13 residues. V lost 3 bases and J 7 bases, leaving 10 bases between the germline ends. The V gene's germline CDR1 is WSHSY and CDR2 SAAADI. CDR3 DNA sequence: TGCGCCAGCAGTGATGGGGGGTGGAATGAGCAGTTCTTC. Its translation: CASSDGGWNEQFF.

Turning to this clone: The sample holds other DNA sequences that translate to the same CDR3. The chain couples TRBV6-1 to TRBJ2-1; D gene uncertain. The CDR3 totals 15 residues. Trimming pared 2 bases from V and 0 bases from J, leaving 8 bases between. The germline V gene has CDR1 MNHNS and CDR2 SASEGT. The CDR3 DNA sequence: TGTGCCAGCAGTGAATTGGACCGCTCCTACAATGAGCAGTTCTTC. This gives the protein CASSELDRSYNEQFF.

This rearrangement joins TRBV30 to TRBJ1-2; D is unresolved. The CDR3 has 13 residues. Germline V gives CDR1 GTSNPN, CDR2 SVGIG (reference sequence). V was trimmed by 1 base and J by 7 bases, leaving 13 bases between them. In DNA form, the CDR3 reads TGTGCCTGGAGTGGCGATAGAAGAGGTGGCTACACCTTC. Its translation is CAWSGDRRGGYTF.

V and J are TRBV5-6 and TRBJ1-5; maybe TRBD1 (6 bases). The V and J ends lost 3 bases and 7 bases respectively, with 14 bases between them. This CDR3 contains 14 residues. Germline V gene sequence: CDR1 SGHDT, CDR2 YYEEEE. CDR3 sequence reads: CASSYHTGKQPQHF. The CDR3 region has the DNA TGTGCCAGCAGCTATCATACAGGGAAACAGCCCCAGCATTTT.

J is TRBJ2-2 and V is TRBV6-5; D is possibly TRBD1 (5 bases). Germline values: CDR1 MNHEY, CDR2 SVGAGI. This CDR3 region has 13 residues. V was cut by 7 bases and J by 6 bases, with 12 bases left in between. The CDR3 sequence is CASNSQGSGELFF. The CDR3 DNA follows: TGTGCCAGCAATTCCCAGGGCTCCGGGGAGCTGTTTTTT.

In DNA, the CDR3 is TGTGCCAGCAGCCAAGGACAGGGGCCACAGGAAGCTTTCTTT. The encoded protein is CASSQGQGPQEAFF. The chain couples TRBV3-1 (or the pseudogene TRBV3-2) to TRBJ1-1; TRBD1 matches 8 bases. The V gene's germline CDR1 is LGHDT and CDR2 YNNKEL (reference sequence). The CDR3 covers 14 residues. The V segment lost 1 base and the J segment 8 bases; nucleotides outside the gene matches: 6.